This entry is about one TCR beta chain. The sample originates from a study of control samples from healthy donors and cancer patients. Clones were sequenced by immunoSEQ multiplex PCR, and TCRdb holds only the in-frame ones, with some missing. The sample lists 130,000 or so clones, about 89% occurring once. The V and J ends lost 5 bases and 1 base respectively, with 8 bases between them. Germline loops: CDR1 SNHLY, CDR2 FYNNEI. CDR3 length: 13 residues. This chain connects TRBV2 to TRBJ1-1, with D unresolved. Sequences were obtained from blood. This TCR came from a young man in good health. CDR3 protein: CASSSYGNTEAFF. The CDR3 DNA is TGTGCCAGCAGTAGTTACGGGAACACTGAAGCTTTCTTT.